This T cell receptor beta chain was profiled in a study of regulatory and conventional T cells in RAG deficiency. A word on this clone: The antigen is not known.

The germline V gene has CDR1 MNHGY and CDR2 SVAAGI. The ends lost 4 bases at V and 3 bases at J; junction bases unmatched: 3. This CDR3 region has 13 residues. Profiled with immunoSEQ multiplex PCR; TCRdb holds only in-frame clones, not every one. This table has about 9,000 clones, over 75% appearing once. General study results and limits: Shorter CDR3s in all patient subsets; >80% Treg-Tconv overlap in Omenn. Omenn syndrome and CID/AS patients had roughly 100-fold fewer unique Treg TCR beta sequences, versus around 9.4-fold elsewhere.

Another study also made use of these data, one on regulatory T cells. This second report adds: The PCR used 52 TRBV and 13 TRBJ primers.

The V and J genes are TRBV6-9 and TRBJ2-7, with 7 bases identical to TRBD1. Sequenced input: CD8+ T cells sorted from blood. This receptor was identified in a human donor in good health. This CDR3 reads CASSSPGGYEQYF. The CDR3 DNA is TGTGCCAGCAGTTCCCCAGGGGGCTACGAGCAGTACTTC.